One sample yielded the 20 T cell receptor beta chains listed below, sequenced in a study of cytomegalovirus exposure and HLA in healthy donors (dated by TCRdb to about 2017). The library relied on the immunoSEQ multiplex PCR assay. For the multiplex PCR, a mixture combining 60 forward primers for TCR Vbeta segments and 13 reverse primers for TCR Jbeta segments was used. The table was pulled from immuneACCESS by TCRdb, which kept in-frame rearrangements only. Such tables lose some clones; where checked, under half of the loss comes from unresolved V genes, and the rest has no known cause. The table for this sample lists some 140,000 clones; about 85% of them were counted only once. Roughly 7.7% of the sample is held by the ten biggest clonotypes. Sequenced sample: PBMCs. All receptors come from a man aged 30 to 39 in good health and CMV-seropositive.

The chain employs TRBV4-1 and TRBJ2-5; unclear D gene. Germline V CDR1 and CDR2: MGHRA, YSYEKL. The CDR3 extends over 14 amino acids. V dropped 0 bases and J dropped 7 bases, with 12 bases sitting between them. The CDR3 loop reads CASSQDSGPGTQYF. CDR3 nucleotide sequence: TGCGCCAGCAGCCAAGACTCAGGCCCCGGGACCCAGTACTTC.

This clone was recorded only once. The chain links TRBV30 to TRBJ1-2; weak D call: TRBD1 (6 bases). V lost 3 bases and J 2 bases, leaving 13 bases between the germline ends. Germline-derived CDR1 and CDR2 are GTSNPN and SVGIG (reference sequence). This CDR3 is 14 amino acids long. CDR3 protein: CAWRRRGGNYGYTF. The CDR3 coding sequence is TGTGCCTGGAGGCGGCGGGGGGGCAACTATGGCTACACCTTC.

The chain employs TRBV30 and TRBJ1-4; no clear D gene. Germline assignment: CDR1 GTSNPN and CDR2 SVGIG (reference sequence). V was cut by 1 base and J by 4 bases, with 7 bases left in between. The CDR3 has 13 amino acids. Here the CDR3 reads CAWSGDLNEKLFF. The CDR3 nucleotides read TGTGCCTGGAGTGGCGATCTTAATGAAAAACTGTTTTTT.

This chain uses TRBV5-1 with TRBJ2-3, with a weak D call TRBD2 (5 bases). Germline lookup yields CDR1 SGHRS and CDR2 YFSETQ. Deletions cut 0 bases from V and 3 bases from J, with 8 bases between. The CDR3 totals 14 residues. CDR3 DNA sequence: TGCGCCAGCAGCTTGGGCGGGCAGACAGATACGCAGTATTTT. Translation: CASSLGGQTDTQYF.

The J gene is TRBJ2-1, the V gene TRBV29-1, with D unresolved. The V gene lost 2 bases and the J gene lost 8 bases, with 7 bases spanning the gap. Germline CDR1 SQVTM, CDR2 ANQGSEA. The CDR3 consists of 11 residues. The CDR3 DNA reads as TGCAGCGTTGAAACTTCCTATGAGCAGTTCTTC. Protein product: CSVETSYEQFF.

As DNA, the CDR3 is TGCGCCAGCAGTGAGGGGACTAGCGGGAGAGGGGTCGACATTCAGTACTTC. It yields the protein CASSEGTSGRGVDIQYF. This rearrangement joins TRBV10-1 to TRBJ2-4, with 14 bases matching TRBD2. J lost 8 bases, V lost 2 bases, and 8 bases had no gene match. The CDR3 covers 17 residues. Germline CDR1 reads WNHNN; CDR2 reads SYGVQD (reference sequence).

CDR3 residues: CASSWGLTSGAEQYF. As DNA, the CDR3 is TGTGCCAGCAGCTGGGGGTTGACTAGCGGGGCCGAGCAGTACTTC. The chain uses TRBV27 and TRBJ2-7; 11 nucleotides match TRBD2. The CDR3 is made up of 15 amino acids. CDR1 is MNHEY and CDR2 is SMNVEV in the germline V gene (reference sequence). Germline trimming cut 6 bases from V and 6 bases from J; bases unmatched to any gene: 10.

The chain carries TRBV6-5 and TRBJ1-2; 7 bases are shared with TRBD1. Trimming took 4 bases from V and 2 from J; bases not matched to a gene: 4. Germline loops: CDR1 MNHEY, CDR2 SVGAGI. The CDR3 runs 14 residues. Written as DNA, the CDR3 is TGTGCCAGCAGTTGGGGGACAGACAACTATGGCTACACCTTC. It specifies CASSWGTDNYGYTF.

A word on this clone: Other DNA variants within this sample encode the same CDR3. The chain combines TRBV18 with TRBJ1-5; D is uncertain. CDR3 length: 14 amino acids. In germline, CDR1 is KGHSH, CDR2 LQKENI. V lost 3 bases and J lost 3, with 9 bases in between. The CDR3, as DNA: TGTGCCAGCTCACCTGGGCAGACCAATCAGCCCCAGCATTTT. Protein: CASSPGQTNQPQHF.

The CDR3 reads CASSGTGASPYEQYF. In nucleotides, the CDR3 is TGCGCCAGCAGCGGGACAGGGGCTTCTCCCTACGAGCAGTACTTC. The chain combines TRBV10-2 with TRBJ2-5, with 10 nucleotides matching TRBD1. The tail of the sequence fits TRBJ2-7 better, so the J call may be wrong. Germline V gene sequence: CDR1 WSHSY, CDR2 SAAADI. This CDR3 spans 15 amino acids.

The rearrangement uses TRBV19 and TRBJ1-4; D possibly corresponds to TRBD1 (5 bases). CDR3 length: 15 residues. Trimming shortened V by 6 bases and J by 3 bases, and 14 bases separated the two germline ends. In germline, CDR1 is LNHDA, CDR2 SQIVND (reference sequence). DNA of the CDR3: TGTGCCAGTAGCCCCCGGGCAGGGCCTAATGAAAAACTGTTTTTT. Translation: CASSPRAGPNEKLFF.

CDR3: CASTERASLAKNIQYF. In nucleotides, the CDR3 is TGTGCCAGCACCGAGAGGGCCTCCTTAGCCAAAAACATTCAGTACTTC. The chain carries TRBV6-6 and TRBJ2-4, with D perhaps TRBD2 (5 bases). Germline lookup yields CDR1 MNHNY and CDR2 SVGAGI (reference sequence). V lost 7 bases and J 0 bases, leaving 16 bases between the germline ends. The CDR3 is 16 residues long.

The V call is TRBV27, the J call TRBJ2-5; TRBD1 might be the D (6 bases). Germline CDR1 and CDR2: MNHEY and SMNVEV (reference sequence). V lost 6 bases and J 2 bases, leaving 16 bases between the germline ends. The CDR3 extends over 15 amino acids. The chain's CDR3 is CASSPILQGQETQYF. The CDR3 coding sequence is TGTGCCAGCAGCCCCATTCTTCAGGGGCAAGAGACCCAGTACTTC.

Notes on this clone: The identical CDR3 is also encoded by other nucleotide sequences in the sample. The chain has TRBV6-1 and TRBJ2-7; no firm D call. Trimming took 0 bases from V and 0 from J, leaving 6 bases between them. The CDR3 has 14 residues. Germline CDR1 and CDR2: MNHNS and SASEGT. The CDR3 loop reads CASSEAGGSYEQYF. The CDR3 nucleotides read TGTGCCAGCAGTGAAGCAGGCGGCTCCTACGAGCAGTACTTC.

This chain's CDR3 is CASSGQGMNTEAFF. Here the CDR3 DNA reads TGCGCCAGCAGCGGACAGGGCATGAACACTGAAGCTTTCTTT. The chain combines TRBV5-1 with TRBJ1-1; 8 positions agree with TRBD1. From germline, CDR1 is SGHRS and CDR2 YFSETQ. The CDR3 is 14 residues long. V was clipped by 4 bases and J by 0 bases; unmatched bases: 2.

In this sample, this clone turned up a few times. The V and J genes are TRBV2 and TRBJ1-1; the match to TRBD1 covers 7 bases. Germline CDR1 reads SNHLY; CDR2 reads FYNNEI. The CDR3 runs to 15 residues. The V and J ends lost 8 bases and 0 bases, in that order; junction bases with no gene match: 9. CDR3 region: CASPGQSRLNTEAFF. The CDR3 DNA reads as TGTGCCAGCCCGGGACAGTCAAGGCTGAACACTGAAGCTTTCTTT.

The genes are TRBV29-1 and TRBJ2-1, with D perhaps TRBD1 (5 bases). Germline CDR1 and CDR2: SQVTM and ANQGSEA. CDR3 size: 12 residues. V was pared by 2 bases and J by 9 bases, with 11 bases between. CDR3 nucleotide sequence: TGCAGCGTTGAAAGACAGTCAGGTGAGCAGTTCTTC. Translation gives CSVERQSGEQFF.

The chain recombines TRBV27 with TRBJ2-3, with TRBD1 as a possible D gene (5 bases). The CDR3 has 15 amino acids. Germline values: CDR1 MNHEY, CDR2 SMNVEV (reference sequence). Deletions cut 6 bases from V and 4 bases from J, with 17 bases between. CDR3 nucleotides: TGTGCCAGCAGCCTCTTTGGGATAGGGGCAGATACGCAGTATTTT. Translated: CASSLFGIGADTQYF.

The chain joins TRBV7-3 to TRBJ1-5; D might be TRBD1 (5 bases). Trimming removed 5 bases from V and 0 bases from J, with 17 bases in between. In germline, CDR1 is SGHTA, CDR2 FQGTGA. The CDR3 has 17 residues. The CDR3 region has the DNA TGTGCCAGCAGCCCTATCCGACAGTATCCTAGCAATCAGCCCCAGCATTTT. Encoded protein: CASSPIRQYPSNQPQHF.

The V and J genes are TRBV11-3 and TRBJ2-3; D ambiguous. The germline V gene has CDR1 SGHNT and CDR2 YENEEA. This CDR3 region has 14 residues. V gave up 1 base and J gave up 2 bases, with 7 bases separating them. CDR3 nucleotide sequence: TGTGCCAGCAGCTTAGGAGGATCCACAGATACGCAGTATTTT. It codes for CASSLGGSTDTQYF.